These 3 T cell receptor beta chains were all obtained from the same sample, sequenced in a study of blood T cells in healthy people across ages. Alongside a J-beta primer mix, a sample-barcoded 5' primer served in a second PCR lasting about 7 to 12 cycles. MiXCR, applied by TCRdb to the 5' RACE reads, yields one record per CDR3 protein. The table has around 1,800,000 distinct CDR3 sequences, approximately 40% seen once; the top ten hold 23%. Sequenced: blood. These receptors all stem from a human donor in good health.

The sample holds a few counts of this clonotype. The chain employs TRBV6-2 or TRBV6-3 and TRBJ2-7, with a weak D call TRBD1 (5 bases). The CDR3 has 14 amino acids. V was pared by 8 bases and J by 4 bases, with 18 bases between. Germline CDR1 MNHEY, CDR2 SVGEGT. For the CDR3, the DNA is TGTGCCAGCCGATCCTACAGGTTTAGGTACGAGCAGTACTTC. Amino acids: CASRSYRFRYEQYF.

This clonotype came up a few times. The rearrangement links TRBV7-2 to TRBJ1-2; unclear D gene. The CDR3 contains 13 residues. Deletions cut 7 bases from V and 6 bases from J, with 15 bases between. Germline lookup yields CDR1 SGHTA and CDR2 FQGNSA. CDR3 region: CASTPSWSDGYTF. CDR3 nucleotide sequence: TGTGCCAGCACCCCGAGTTGGAGCGATGGCTACACCTTC.

The table lists this clonotype with a few counts. The V gene is TRBV6-2 or TRBV6-3, the J gene TRBJ2-7; no firm D call. The CDR3 is 12 residues long. V shed 2 bases and J shed 5 bases, with 7 bases lying between them. Germline lookup yields CDR1 MNHEY and CDR2 SVGEGT. CDR3 residues: CASSYRENEQYF. The CDR3 nucleotides are TGTGCCAGCAGTTACCGAGAGAACGAGCAGTACTTC.